The clone carrying this T cell receptor (beta chain) was counted once. Its antigen is as yet unknown. Random-hexamer reverse transcription was applied to roughly 0.5 to 1 ug RNA. Amplification of the TCR beta CDR3 was carried out by immunoSEQ multiplex PCR, which spanned a total of 54 Vbeta and 13 Jbeta segments. MiXCR, applied by TCRdb to the immunoSEQ multiplex PCR reads, yields one record per CDR3 protein. The data contain 100,000 to 150,000 distinct CDR3 sequences, nearly 95% of them singletons. V was trimmed by 4 bases and J by 5 bases, leaving 10 bases between them. Germline V gives CDR1 SGHDT, CDR2 YYEEEE. This CDR3 comprises 13 residues. TCR beta from blood CD8+ and CD4+ T cells was sequenced. Through negative isolation, CD4+ and CD8+ T cells were obtained, while TEMRA cells were enriched using FACS. This record belongs to a study of CD8 T cells in Susac syndrome. Study observations and caveats: The authors acknowledged that the study's TCR sequencing and HLA analysis involved relatively few individuals.

The chain links TRBV5-6 to TRBJ2-1; D remains unclear. The sample consisted of CD4+ T cells from PBMCs. The source of this sequence is a human donor in good health. As DNA, the CDR3 is TGTGCCAGCAGCGACGGACCAAACAATGAGCAGTTCTTC. Protein product: CASSDGPNNEQFF.